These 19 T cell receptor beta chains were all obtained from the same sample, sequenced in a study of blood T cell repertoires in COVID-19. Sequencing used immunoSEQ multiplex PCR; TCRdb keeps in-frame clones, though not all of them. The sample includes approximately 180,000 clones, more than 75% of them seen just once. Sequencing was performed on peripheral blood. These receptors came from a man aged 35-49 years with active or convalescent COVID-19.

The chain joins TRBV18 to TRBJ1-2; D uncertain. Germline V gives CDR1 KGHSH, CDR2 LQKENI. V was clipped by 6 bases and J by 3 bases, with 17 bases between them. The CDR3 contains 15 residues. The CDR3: CASSREDSLDYGYTF. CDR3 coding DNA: TGTGCCAGCTCCCGGGAGGATTCGCTCGACTATGGCTACACCTTC.

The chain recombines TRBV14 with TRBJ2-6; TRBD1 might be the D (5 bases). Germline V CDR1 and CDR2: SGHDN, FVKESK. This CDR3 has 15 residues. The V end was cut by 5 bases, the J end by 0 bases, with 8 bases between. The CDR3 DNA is TGTGCCAGCAGCAGGGGCCTCTCTGGGGCCAACGTCCTGACTTTC. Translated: CASSRGLSGANVLTF.

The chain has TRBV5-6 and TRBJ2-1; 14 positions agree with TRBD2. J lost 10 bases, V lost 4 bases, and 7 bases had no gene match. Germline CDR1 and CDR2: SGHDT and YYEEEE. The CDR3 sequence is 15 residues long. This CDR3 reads CASSTTGTSGREQFF. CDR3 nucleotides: TGTGCCAGCAGCACCACCGGGACTAGCGGGAGAGAGCAGTTCTTC.

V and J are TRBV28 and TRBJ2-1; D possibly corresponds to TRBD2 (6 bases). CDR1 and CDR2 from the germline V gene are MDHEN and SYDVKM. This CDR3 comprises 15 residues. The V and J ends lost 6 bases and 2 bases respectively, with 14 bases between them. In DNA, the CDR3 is TGTGCCAGCAGCAATAGCGGAAAACCCTACAATGAGCAGTTCTTC. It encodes CASSNSGKPYNEQFF.

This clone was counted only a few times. CDR3 region: CATSWDRGIGETQYF. For the CDR3, the DNA is TGTGCCACCAGCTGGGATCGGGGGATCGGAGAGACCCAGTACTTC. V is TRBV15 and J is TRBJ2-5, with a possible D match to TRBD2 (6 bases). V was pared by 5 bases and J by 4 bases, with 17 bases between. The CDR3 runs to 15 residues. Germline CDR1 and CDR2: LNHNV and YYDKDF (reference sequence).

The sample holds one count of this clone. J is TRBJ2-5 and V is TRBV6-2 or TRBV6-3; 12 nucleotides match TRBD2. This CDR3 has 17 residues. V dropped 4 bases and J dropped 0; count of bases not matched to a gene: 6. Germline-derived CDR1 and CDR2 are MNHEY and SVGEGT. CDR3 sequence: CASSLTSGGPDQETQYF. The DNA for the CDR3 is TGTGCCAGCAGTTTAACTAGCGGGGGGCCAGACCAAGAGACCCAGTACTTC.

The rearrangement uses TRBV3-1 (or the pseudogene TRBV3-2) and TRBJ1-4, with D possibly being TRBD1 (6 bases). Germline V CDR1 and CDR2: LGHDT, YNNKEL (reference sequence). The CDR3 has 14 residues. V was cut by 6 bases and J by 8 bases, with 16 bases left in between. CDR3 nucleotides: TGTGCCAGCAGGTCCGGGGGGGGGCAAGAAAAACTGTTTTTT. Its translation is CASRSGGGQEKLFF.

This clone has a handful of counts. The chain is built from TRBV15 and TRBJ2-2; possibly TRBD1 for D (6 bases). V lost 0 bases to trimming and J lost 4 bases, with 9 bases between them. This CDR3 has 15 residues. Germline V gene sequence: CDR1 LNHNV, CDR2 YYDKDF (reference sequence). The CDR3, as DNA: TGTGCCACCAGCAGAGATGGACAGTCCACCGGGGAGCTGTTTTTT. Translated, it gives CATSRDGQSTGELFF.

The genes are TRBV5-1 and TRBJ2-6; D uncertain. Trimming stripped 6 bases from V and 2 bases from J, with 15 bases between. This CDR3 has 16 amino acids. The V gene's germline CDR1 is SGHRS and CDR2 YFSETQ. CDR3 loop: CASIQQPRTGANVLTF. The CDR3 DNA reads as TGCGCCAGCATACAGCAGCCGCGCACTGGGGCCAACGTCCTGACTTTC. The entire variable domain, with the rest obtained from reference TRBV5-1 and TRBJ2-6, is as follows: KAGVTQTPRYLIKTRGQQVTLSCSPISGHRSVSWYQQTPGQGLQFLFEYFSETQRNKGNFPGRFSGRQFSNSRSEMNVSTLELGDSALYLCASIQQPRTGANVLTFGAGSRLTVL.

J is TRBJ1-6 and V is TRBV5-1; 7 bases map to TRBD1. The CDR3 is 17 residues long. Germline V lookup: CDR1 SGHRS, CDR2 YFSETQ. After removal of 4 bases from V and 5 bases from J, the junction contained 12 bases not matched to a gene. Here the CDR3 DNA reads TGCGCCAGCAGCGCCTACAGACAGGGCGACCATAATTCACCCCTCCACTTT. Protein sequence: CASSAYRQGDHNSPLHF.

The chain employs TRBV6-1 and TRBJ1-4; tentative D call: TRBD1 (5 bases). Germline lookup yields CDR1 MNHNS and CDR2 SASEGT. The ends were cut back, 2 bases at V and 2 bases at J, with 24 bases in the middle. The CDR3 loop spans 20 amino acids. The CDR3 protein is CASSEPRQSLFRTTNEKLFF. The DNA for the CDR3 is TGTGCCAGCAGTGAACCTCGACAGTCCTTGTTTAGGACGACTAATGAAAAACTGTTTTTT.

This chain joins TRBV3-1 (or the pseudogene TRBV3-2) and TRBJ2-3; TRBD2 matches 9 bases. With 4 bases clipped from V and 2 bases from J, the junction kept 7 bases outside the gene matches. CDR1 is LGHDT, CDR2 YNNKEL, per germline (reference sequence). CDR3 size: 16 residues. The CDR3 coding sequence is TGTGCCAGCAGCCCGCCCCTAGCGGGGAACACAGATACGCAGTATTTT. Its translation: CASSPPLAGNTDTQYF.

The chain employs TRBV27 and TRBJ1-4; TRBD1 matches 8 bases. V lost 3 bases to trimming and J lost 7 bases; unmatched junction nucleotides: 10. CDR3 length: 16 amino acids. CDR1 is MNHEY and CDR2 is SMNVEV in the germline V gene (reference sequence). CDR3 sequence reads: CASSFEDRAVGEKLFF. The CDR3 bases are TGTGCCAGCAGTTTCGAGGACAGGGCGGTCGGTGAAAAACTGTTTTTT.

The CDR3 region has the DNA TGTGCCAGCAGTTTAATGGGAGGTTTTGAAGCTTTCTTT. Its protein product is CASSLMGGFEAFF. The rearrangement uses TRBV28 and TRBJ1-1; D not resolved. Between the trimmed V and J ends, which lost 2 bases and 7 bases, there was a span of 11 bases. CDR1 MDHEN and CDR2 SYDVKM come from the germline V gene. The CDR3 totals 13 residues. Full variable domain (outside the CDR3, taken from reference TRBV28 and TRBJ1-1): DVKVTQSSRYLVKRTGEKVFLECVQDMDHENMFWYRQDPGLGLRLIYFSYDVKMKEKGDIPEGYSVSREKKERFSLILESASTNQTSMYLCASSLMGGFEAFFGQGTRLTVV.

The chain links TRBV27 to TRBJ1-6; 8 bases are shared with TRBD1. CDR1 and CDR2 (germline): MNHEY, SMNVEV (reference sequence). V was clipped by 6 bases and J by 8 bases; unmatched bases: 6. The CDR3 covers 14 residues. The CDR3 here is CASSTGGVDSPLHF. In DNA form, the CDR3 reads TGTGCCAGCAGCACAGGGGGAGTGGATTCACCCCTCCACTTT.

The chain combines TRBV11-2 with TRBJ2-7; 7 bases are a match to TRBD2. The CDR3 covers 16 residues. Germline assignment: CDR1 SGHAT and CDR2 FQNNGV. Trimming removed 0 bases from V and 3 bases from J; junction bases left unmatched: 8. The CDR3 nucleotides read TGTGCCAGCAGCTTAGATCTGGGTGCGGGAGTCTACGAGCAGTACTTC. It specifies CASSLDLGAGVYEQYF.

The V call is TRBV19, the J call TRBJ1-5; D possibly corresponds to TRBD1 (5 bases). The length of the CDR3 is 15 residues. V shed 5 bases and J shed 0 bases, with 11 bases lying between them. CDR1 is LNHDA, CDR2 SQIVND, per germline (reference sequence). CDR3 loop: CASSVGAYSNQPQHF. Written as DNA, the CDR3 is TGTGCCAGTAGTGTAGGGGCTTATAGCAATCAGCCCCAGCATTTT.

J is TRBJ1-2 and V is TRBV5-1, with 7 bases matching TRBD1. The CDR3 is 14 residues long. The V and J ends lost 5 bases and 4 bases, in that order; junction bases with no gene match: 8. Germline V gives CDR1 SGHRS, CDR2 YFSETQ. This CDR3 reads CASSSLTGSYGYTF. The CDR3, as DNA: TGCGCCAGCAGTTCCCTGACAGGGAGCTATGGCTACACCTTC.

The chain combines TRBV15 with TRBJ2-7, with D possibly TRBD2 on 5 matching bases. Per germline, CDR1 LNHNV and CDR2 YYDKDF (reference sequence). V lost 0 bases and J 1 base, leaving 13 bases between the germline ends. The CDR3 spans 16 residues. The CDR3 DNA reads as TGTGCCACCAGCAGAGATGGGGTGGGAGTTTCCTACGAGCAGTACTTC. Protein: CATSRDGVGVSYEQYF.